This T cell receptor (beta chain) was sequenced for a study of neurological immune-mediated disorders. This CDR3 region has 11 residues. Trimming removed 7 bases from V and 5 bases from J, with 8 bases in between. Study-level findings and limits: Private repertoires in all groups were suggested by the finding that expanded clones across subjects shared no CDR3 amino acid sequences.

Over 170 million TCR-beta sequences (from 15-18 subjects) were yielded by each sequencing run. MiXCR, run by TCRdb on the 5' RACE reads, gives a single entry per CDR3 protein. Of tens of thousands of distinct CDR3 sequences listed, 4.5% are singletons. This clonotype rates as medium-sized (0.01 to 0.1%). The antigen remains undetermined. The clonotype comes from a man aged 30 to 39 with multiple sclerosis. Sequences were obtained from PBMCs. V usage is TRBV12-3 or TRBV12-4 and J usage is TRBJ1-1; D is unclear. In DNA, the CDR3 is TGTGCCAGCACCGCGGATACTGAAGCTTTCTTT. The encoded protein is CASTADTEAFF.